This paragraph covers one TCR beta chain sequence. This clone was found a few times. Its antigen specificity is not known. No base quality information exists; no much larger clone differs at one position. The same CDR3 is also encoded by other DNA sequences in this sample. This entry belongs to a study of blood T cell repertoires in COVID-19 (TCRdb year 2020). Regarding the research as a whole: Collaborator samples came from the United States, Italy and Spain and covered acute and convalescent phases of COVID-19. The material from the prospective study consisted of cDNA or gDNA derived from T cells, B-cell-depleted T cells, or PBMCs. The dataset comprised deeply sampled blood TCRbeta repertoires from subjects exposed to, actively infected with, or recovered from COVID-19. The repertoires were released in a freely available public database intended as a resource for research on the immune response to SARS-CoV-2. The samples were drawn from the first 160 participants of the ongoing ImmuneRACE study and from about 1,200 subjects provided by 6 global collaborators. Nearly every sample came with metadata listing a de-identified subject ID, COVID-19 status, age in years and sex. HLA class I and class II types, where available, came from metadata supplied by the sample provider rather than from assay-based typing. Findings and caveats that apply to the study as a whole: The amount of clinical and demographic metadata varied by source and participant and was provided uncurated.

The immunoSEQ Assay, a bias-controlled multiplex PCR, was used to amplify TCRbeta CDR3 regions from genomic DNA. On the study's bioinformatics: The number of nucleated cells in each sample was estimated by amplification of reference gene primers within the assay. To quantify the absolute abundance of each unique TCRbeta CDR3 rearrangement, sequence reads were collapsed and filtered. Productive Simpson clonality was computed per sample as the square root of Simpson's diversity index over productive rearrangements. Imported from immuneACCESS, the table was reduced by TCRdb to in-frame sequences with V and J called. These copies leave out some clones; in studies compared against another copy, an unresolved V gene accounts for under half, and the cause of the remainder is not known. V, J and clone size derive from that table, while D and trimming were established from the DNA sequence. The sample table holds about 200,000 clones, of which about 85% were seen once. The ten largest account for about 5% of the sample.

Each collaborating institution followed its own protocols to collect whole blood in K2EDTA tubes. For TCRbeta analysis, collaborator samples were shipped as frozen whole blood, as isolated PBMCs, or as DNA extracted from either sample type. The CDR3, from cysteine to phenylalanine, totals 12 residues. Here the CDR3 DNA is all that survives: 36 bases in frame from base 1. Trimming at the junction amounts to 4 bases on V and 4 bases on J, and the germline ends lie 9 bases apart. From a lookup of the germline V gene, CDR1 and CDR2 are SGHRS and YFSETQ. Recombination connected TRBV5-1 to TRBJ2-7; the best D guess is TRBD1, with 6 bases matching. Sequenced: peripheral blood. This sequence originates from an elderly woman with acute or convalescent COVID-19. The CDR3 reads CASSLRGYEQYF. The nucleotide sequence reads TGCGCCAGCAGCCTCAGGGGTTACGAGCAGTACTTC.